Detailed here is one T cell receptor (beta chain). No antigen is known for it. Germline V CDR1 and CDR2: SGHTA, FQGNSA. The CDR3 sequence is 12 residues long. Trimming shortened V by 3 bases and J by 5 bases, and 7 bases separated the two germline ends. Constant-segment primers were used for 5'RACE, and the resulting TCR alpha and TCR beta cDNA libraries carried sample barcodes and UMIs. TCRdb re-called the 5' RACE reads with MiXCR, one entry per CDR3 protein. The data contain about 130,000 distinct CDR3 sequences, approximately 5.9% of them singletons. The data derive from a study of T-cell memory formation after mild COVID-19. Whole-study findings and limits: Proof of SARS-CoV-2 specificity was absent for the second-wave clones that crested on day 37. Mostly located in CM and EM were contracting CD4+ clones, with contracting CD8+ clones located in EMRA.

Sequencing input: PBMCs or a T cell subset sorted from them (not recorded which). The TCR originated in an adult woman who had mild COVID-19 (a few samples of this study predate the infection). Cell type and time point are not known. V gene TRBV7-2 combines with J gene TRBJ1-2; D gene ambiguous. The CDR3 sequence is CASSLSSYGYTF. Written as DNA, the CDR3 is TGTGCCAGCAGCTTGAGCAGTTATGGCTACACCTTC.